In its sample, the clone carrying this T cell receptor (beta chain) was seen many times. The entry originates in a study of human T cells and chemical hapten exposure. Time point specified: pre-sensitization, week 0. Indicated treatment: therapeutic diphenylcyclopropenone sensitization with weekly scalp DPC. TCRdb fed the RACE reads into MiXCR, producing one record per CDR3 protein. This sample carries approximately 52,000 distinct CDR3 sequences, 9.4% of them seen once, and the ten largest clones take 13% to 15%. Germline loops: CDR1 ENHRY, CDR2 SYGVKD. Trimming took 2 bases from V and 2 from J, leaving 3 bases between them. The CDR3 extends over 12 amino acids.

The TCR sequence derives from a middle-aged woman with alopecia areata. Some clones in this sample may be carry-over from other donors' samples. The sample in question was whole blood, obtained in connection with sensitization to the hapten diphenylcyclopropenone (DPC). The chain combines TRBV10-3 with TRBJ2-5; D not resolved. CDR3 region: CAISEDQETQYF. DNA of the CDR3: TGTGCCATCAGTGAGGATCAAGAGACCCAGTACTTC.